Described below is a single T cell receptor beta chain sequence and its context. The data belong to a study of technical replicates of blood from a handful of donors. Measured with immunoSEQ multiplex PCR; TCRdb has only the in-frame clones, and not every one. This sample has tens of thousands of clones, with approximately 87% found just once. From germline, CDR1 is SGDLS and CDR2 YYNGEE. The CDR3 length is 14 residues. V shed 5 bases and J 9 bases; nucleotides not matched to a gene: 11. Sequenced material: PBMCs. The TCR originated in a human donor in good health. Some clones in this sample may be carry-over from other donors' samples. The rearrangement links TRBV9 to TRBJ1-2, with 9 bases matching TRBD1. The CDR3 loop reads CASSERGQGFCYTF. CDR3 DNA: TGTGCCAGCAGTGAGAGGGGACAGGGATTTTGCTACACCTTC.